The subject of this entry is one T cell receptor beta chain. The CDR3 loop spans 14 amino acids. Trimming cost V 2 bases and J 7 bases, with 10 bases left between them. The germline CDR1 and CDR2 sequences are SGHTS and YDEGEE. Produced via immunoSEQ multiplex PCR; TCRdb's table is partial and in-frame only. The sample records 300,000 to 450,000 clones, 70% to 90% being singletons. These data are taken from a study of blood T cell repertoires in COVID-19. This chain uses TRBV5-8 with TRBJ1-6; possible D gene TRBD1, 6 bases. The TCR was taken from a woman in her sixties with COVID-19, enrolled during active disease. Sequenced sample: peripheral blood. In DNA form, the CDR3 reads TGTGCCAGCAGCTTAGGACAGTTAAATTCACCCCTCCACTTT. Amino acids: CASSLGQLNSPLHF.